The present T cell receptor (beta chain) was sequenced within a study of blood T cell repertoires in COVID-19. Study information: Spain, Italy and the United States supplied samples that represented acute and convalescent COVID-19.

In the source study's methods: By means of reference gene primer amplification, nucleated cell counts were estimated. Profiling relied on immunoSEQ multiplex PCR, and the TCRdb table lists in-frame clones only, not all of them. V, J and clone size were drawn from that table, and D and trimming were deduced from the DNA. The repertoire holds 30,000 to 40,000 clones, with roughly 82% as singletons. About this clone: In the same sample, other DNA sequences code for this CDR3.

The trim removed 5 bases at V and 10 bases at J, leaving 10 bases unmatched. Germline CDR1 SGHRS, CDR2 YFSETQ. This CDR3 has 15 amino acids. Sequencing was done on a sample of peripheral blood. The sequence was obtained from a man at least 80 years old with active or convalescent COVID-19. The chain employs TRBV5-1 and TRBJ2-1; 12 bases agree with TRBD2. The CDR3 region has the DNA TGCGCCAGCAGTTCACCGACTAGCGGGGGATTAGAGCAGTTCTTC. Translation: CASSSPTSGGLEQFF.